These T cell receptor beta chains were read from a single sample in a study of HIV-infected children after antiretroviral therapy interruption. TCRdb processed the 3' RACE reads anew with MiXCR; each CDR3 protein has one entry. The data show 40,000 to 50,000 distinct CDR3 sequences, with around 4.7% seen just once and over 0.65% held by the top ten. Specimen: CD45RA+ CD4+ T cells from PBMCs, pooled from several time points, collected from a donor given antiretroviral therapy, either interrupted or continuous. These receptors originate from a pool of human donors with HIV. Both conserved end residues are part of each CDR3. D genes are given only for firm matches. Size is omitted from some rows. Given values are once, few, many or a class for expanded clones.

V gene,clone size,D gene,J gene,CDR3 protein,CDR3 DNA
TRBV12-3/TRBV12-4,many,.,TRBJ2-1,CASSPFWGGQSSYNEQFF,TGTGCCAGCAGCCCTTTCTGGGGGGGGCAGAGCTCCTACAATGAGCAGTTCTTC
TRBV24-1,many,.,TRBJ2-3,CATSNRDRTDTQYF,TGTGCCACCAGTAACCGGGACCGCACAGATACGCAGTATTTT
TRBV2,many,.,TRBJ1-2,CASTRGVFYGYTF,TGTGCCAGCACTCGAGGGGTATTCTATGGCTACACCTTC
TRBV3-1,.,.,TRBJ2-2,CASGFQGTGELFF,TGTGCCAGTGGGTTTCAAGGAACCGGGGAGCTGTTTTTT
TRBV6-5,few,.,TRBJ2-6,CASRRGGRANVLTF,TGTGCCAGCAGGAGGGGTGGAAGAGCCAACGTCCTGACTTTC
TRBV20-1,many,TRBD2,TRBJ2-1,CSARDPGTSGGARRHNEQFF,TGCAGTGCTAGAGATCCCGGGACTAGCGGGGGGGCCAGGAGACACAATGAGCAGTTCTTC
TRBV7-2,many,.,TRBJ2-5,CASSPSLPETQYF,TGTGCCAGCAGCCCTAGCTTGCCAGAGACCCAGTACTTC
TRBV12-3/TRBV12-4,many,.,TRBJ2-2,CASTLGDTANTGELFF,TGTGCCAGCACCTTAGGGGACACCGCGAACACCGGGGAGCTGTTTTTT
TRBV6-6,many,.,TRBJ2-7,CASTLDAKYEQYF,TGTGCCAGCACCTTGGACGCCAAATACGAGCAGTACTTC
TRBV10-3,many,.,TRBJ2-3,CATGWTESTDTQYF,TGTGCCACCGGGTGGACAGAGAGCACAGATACGCAGTATTTT